A single count supports the clone carrying this T cell receptor (beta chain). Its antigen is undetermined. This entry belongs to a study of CD4 T cells in relation to SARS-CoV-2 and coronaviruses. Study-level information: PBMCs were cultured with antigen for roughly 10 days before TCR beta sequencing. Whole-study findings and limits: Crossreactivity was assessed only for spike protein, not other viral proteins.

Here immunoSEQ multiplex PCR was the method, and the copy in TCRdb shows in-frame clones only, minus some. The sample consists of 25,000 to 30,000 clones, 74% of them appearing once. Unexposed donor CD4+ T cells date from about 2010-2018, before the COVID-19 pandemic. CD4+ T cells were isolated from the cells after 10 days of culture. Unexposed-donor CD4+ T cells were probed with SARS-CoV-2 S/N and four cold-coronavirus spikes, cells permitting. The V end lost 1 base, the J end lost 1 base, and 13 bases lay between the germline ends. CDR3 length: 16 amino acids. Germline values: CDR1 SGHDT, CDR2 YYEEEE.

The clonotype comes from a human donor in good health. V gene TRBV5-6 combines with J gene TRBJ2-3, with D uncertain. Sample: CD4+ T cells from PBMCs, cultured in vitro. The CDR3 nucleotides read TGTGCCAGCAGCTTGATTTACCCGGGTGGCACAGATACGCAGTATTTT. Amino acid sequence: CASSLIYPGGTDTQYF.